This note documents a single TCR beta chain sequence. The antigen is not known. All of the isolated RNA was reverse transcribed, so expressed TCRB transcripts were sequenced. Sequenced by immunoSEQ multiplex PCR; TCRdb stores in-frame clones only, minus some. The sample has over 200,000 clones, roughly 11% seen once. This sample was taken from a study of beta chain features in type 1 diabetes. Germline V lookup: CDR1 SEHNR, CDR2 FQNEAQ (reference sequence). The CDR3 contains 18 residues. V lost 5 bases, J lost 4 bases, and 12 bases stayed unmatched. Without exception, sorted populations had purity beyond 98%. Overall study results and limits: Because the template was cDNA, high-expressing cells might be over-represented. Among patients with Type 1 diabetes, TCRB CDR3s were moderately but significantly shorter in every one of the four CD4+ subsets.

The V and J genes are TRBV7-9 and TRBJ2-2; 11 positions match TRBD1. The TCR was taken from a man younger than 40 with type 1 diabetes. Sequenced: naive CD4+ T cells from blood. The CDR3 here is CASSIGTGGFMGTGELFF. Here the CDR3 DNA reads TGTGCCAGCAGCATCGGGACAGGGGGATTTATGGGCACCGGGGAGCTGTTTTTT.